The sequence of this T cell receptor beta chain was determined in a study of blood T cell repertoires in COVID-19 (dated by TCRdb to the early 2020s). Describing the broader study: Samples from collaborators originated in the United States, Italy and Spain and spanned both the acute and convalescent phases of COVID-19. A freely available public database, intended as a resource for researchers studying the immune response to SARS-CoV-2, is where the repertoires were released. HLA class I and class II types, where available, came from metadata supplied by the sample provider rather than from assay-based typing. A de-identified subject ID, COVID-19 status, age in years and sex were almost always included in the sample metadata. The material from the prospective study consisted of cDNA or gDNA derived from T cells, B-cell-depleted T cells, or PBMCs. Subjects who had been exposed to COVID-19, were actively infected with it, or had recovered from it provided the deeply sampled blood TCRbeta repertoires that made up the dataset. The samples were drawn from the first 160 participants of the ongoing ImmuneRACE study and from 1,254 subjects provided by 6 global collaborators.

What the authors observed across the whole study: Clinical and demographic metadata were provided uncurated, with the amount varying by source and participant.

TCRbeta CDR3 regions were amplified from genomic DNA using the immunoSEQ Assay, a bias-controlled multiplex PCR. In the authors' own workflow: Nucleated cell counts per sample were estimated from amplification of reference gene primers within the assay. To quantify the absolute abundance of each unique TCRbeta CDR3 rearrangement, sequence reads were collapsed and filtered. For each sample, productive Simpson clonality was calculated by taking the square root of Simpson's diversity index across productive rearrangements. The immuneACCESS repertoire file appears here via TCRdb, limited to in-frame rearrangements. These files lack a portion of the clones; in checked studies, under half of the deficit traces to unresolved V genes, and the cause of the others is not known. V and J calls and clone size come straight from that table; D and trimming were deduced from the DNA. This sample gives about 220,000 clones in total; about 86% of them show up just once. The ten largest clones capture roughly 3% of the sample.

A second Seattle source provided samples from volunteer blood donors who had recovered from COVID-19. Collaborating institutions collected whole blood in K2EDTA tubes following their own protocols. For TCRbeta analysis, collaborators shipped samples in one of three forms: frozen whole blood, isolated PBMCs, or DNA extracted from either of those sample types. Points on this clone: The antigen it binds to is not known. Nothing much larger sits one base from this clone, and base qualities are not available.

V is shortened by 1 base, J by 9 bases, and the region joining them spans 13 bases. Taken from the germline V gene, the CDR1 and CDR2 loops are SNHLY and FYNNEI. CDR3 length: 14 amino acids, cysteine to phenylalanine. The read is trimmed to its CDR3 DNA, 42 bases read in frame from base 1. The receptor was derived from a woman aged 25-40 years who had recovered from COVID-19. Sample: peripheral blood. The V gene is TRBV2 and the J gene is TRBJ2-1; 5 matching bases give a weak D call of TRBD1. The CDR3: CASSEEAGRSEQFF. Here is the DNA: TGTGCCAGCAGTGAAGAGGCAGGGCGATCTGAGCAGTTCTTC.